The present entry profiles one T cell receptor (beta chain) with its context. The sequenced patients had an expansion of CD8+CD57+ cells seen by flow cytometry. Prior therapy had not been administered to any patient at the time of blood sampling. Template material for TCR beta VDJ and CDR3 profiling consisted of genomic DNA. TCRdb recomputed calls from the reads with MiXCR, one row per CDR3 protein. The sample lists roughly 260,000 distinct CDR3 sequences; approximately 45% were seen once. The CDR3 contains 14 residues. Looked up from germline, CDR1 is SEHNR and CDR2 is FQNEAQ (reference sequence). With 6 bases removed from V and 3 bases from J, the gap between germline ends came to 14 bases. This specimen belongs to a study of CD8+CD57+ T cells in acquired aplastic anemia.

The TCR was taken from a human donor with aplastic anemia. The sample comprised sorted CD4+, CD8+, or CD8+CD57+ T cells (not recorded which) from PBMCs. This sequence joins TRBV7-9 and TRBJ1-2; possible D gene TRBD1, 5 bases. The CDR3 region is CASSLGARDYGYTF. In DNA, the CDR3 is TGTGCCAGCAGTCTAGGGGCCAGGGACTATGGCTACACCTTC.